This T cell receptor beta chain was retrieved from a study of control samples from healthy donors and cancer patients. Germline CDR1 GTSNPN, CDR2 SVGIG (reference sequence). The CDR3 length is 13 residues. V lost 0 bases and J 8 bases, leaving 13 bases between the germline ends. Produced via immunoSEQ multiplex PCR; TCRdb's table is partial and in-frame only. The table has about 150,000 clones, around 96% seen once. This clone was counted a single time. Sequencing was done on a sample of blood. The chain has TRBV30 and TRBJ1-2; the D gene is possibly TRBD1 (6 bases). The clonotype was recovered from a man in his forties in good health. In nucleotides, the CDR3 is TGTGCCTGGAGTGTGGGGGGGCTTGACGGCTACACCTTC. This translates into CAWSVGGLDGYTF.